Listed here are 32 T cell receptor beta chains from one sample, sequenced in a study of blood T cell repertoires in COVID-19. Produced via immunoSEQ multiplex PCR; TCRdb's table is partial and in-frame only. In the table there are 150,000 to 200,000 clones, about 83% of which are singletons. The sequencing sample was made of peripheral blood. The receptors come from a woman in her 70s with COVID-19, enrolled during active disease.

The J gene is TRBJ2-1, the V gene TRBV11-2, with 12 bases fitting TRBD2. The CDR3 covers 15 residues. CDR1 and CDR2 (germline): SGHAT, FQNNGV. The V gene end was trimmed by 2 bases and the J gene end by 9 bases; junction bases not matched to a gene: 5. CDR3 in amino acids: CASSLSSGGAGEQFF. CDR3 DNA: TGTGCCAGCAGCTTATCTAGCGGGGGGGCCGGTGAGCAGTTCTTC.

For the CDR3, the DNA is TGTGCCAGCAGCTCAGGGTCTGAAGCTTTCTTT. It is translated as CASSSGSEAFF. The gene calls are TRBV28 and TRBJ1-1, with TRBD1 as a possible D gene (5 bases). Trimming pared 6 bases from V and 6 bases from J, leaving 8 bases between. CDR1 is MDHEN, CDR2 SYDVKM, per germline. The CDR3 runs 11 residues.

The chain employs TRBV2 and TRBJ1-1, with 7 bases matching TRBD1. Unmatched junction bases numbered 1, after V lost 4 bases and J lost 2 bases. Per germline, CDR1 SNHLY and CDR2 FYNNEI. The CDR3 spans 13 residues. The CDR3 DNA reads TGTGCCAGCAGTGGACAGGGTAACACTGAAGCTTTCTTT. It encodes CASSGQGNTEAFF.

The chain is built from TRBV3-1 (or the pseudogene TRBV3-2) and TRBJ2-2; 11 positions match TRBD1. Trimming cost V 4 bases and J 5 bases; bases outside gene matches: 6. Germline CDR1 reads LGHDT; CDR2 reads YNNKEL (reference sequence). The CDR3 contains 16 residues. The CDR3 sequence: CASSPGQGAGTGELFF. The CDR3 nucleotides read TGTGCCAGCAGCCCCGGACAGGGGGCGGGGACCGGGGAGCTGTTTTTT.

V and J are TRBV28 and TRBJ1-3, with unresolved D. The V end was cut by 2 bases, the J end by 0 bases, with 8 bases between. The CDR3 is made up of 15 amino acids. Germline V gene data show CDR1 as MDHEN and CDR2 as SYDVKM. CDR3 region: CASSLATVSGNTIYF. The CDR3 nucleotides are TGTGCCAGCAGTTTAGCAACAGTCTCTGGAAACACCATATATTTT.

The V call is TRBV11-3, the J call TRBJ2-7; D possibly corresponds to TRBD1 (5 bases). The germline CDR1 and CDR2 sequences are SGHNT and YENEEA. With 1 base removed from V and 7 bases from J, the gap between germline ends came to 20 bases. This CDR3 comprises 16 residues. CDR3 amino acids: CASSLGGTAVDGEQYF. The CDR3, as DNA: TGTGCCAGCAGCTTAGGGGGCACAGCCGTAGACGGGGAGCAGTACTTC. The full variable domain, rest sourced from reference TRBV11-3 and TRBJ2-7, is EAGVVQSPRYKIIEKKQPVAFWCNPISGHNTLYWYLQNLGQGPELLIRYENEEAVDDSQLPKDRFSAERLKGVDSTLKIQPAELGDSAVYLCASSLGGTAVDGEQYFGPGTRLTVT.

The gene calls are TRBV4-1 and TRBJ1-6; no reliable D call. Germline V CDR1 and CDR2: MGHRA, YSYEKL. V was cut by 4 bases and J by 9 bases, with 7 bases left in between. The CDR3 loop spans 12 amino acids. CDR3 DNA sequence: TGCGCCAGCAGCCGAGGGAGTTCACCCCTCCACTTT. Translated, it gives CASSRGSSPLHF.

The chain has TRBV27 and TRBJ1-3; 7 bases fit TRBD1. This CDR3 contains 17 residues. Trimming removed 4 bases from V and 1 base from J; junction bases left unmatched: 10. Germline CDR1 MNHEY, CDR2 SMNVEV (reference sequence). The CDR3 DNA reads TGTGCCAGCAGTTCACAGACACCCAGGGGGTCTGGAAACACCATATATTTT. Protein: CASSSQTPRGSGNTIYF.

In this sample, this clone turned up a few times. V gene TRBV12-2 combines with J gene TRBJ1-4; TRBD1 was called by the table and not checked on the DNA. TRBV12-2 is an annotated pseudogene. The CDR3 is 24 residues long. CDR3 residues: CASRLLVRRPQRGTGAVVREKLFF. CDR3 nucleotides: TGTGCAAGTCGCTTATTAGTGCGTCGGCCCCAACGCGGGACAGGGGCAGTCGTGCGAGAAAAACTGTTTTTT.

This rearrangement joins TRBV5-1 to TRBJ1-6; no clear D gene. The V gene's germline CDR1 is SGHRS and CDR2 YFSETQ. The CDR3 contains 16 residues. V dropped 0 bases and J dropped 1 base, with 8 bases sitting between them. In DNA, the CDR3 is TGCGCCAGCAGCTTGGTCGGGAGTTCCTATAATTCACCCCTCCACTTT. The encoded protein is CASSLVGSSYNSPLHF.

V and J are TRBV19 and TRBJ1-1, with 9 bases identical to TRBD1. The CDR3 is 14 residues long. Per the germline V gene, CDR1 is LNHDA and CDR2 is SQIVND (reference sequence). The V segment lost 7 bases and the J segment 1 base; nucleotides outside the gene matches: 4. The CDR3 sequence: CASKAGQGNTEAFF. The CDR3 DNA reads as TGTGCCAGTAAAGCGGGACAGGGGAACACTGAAGCTTTCTTT.

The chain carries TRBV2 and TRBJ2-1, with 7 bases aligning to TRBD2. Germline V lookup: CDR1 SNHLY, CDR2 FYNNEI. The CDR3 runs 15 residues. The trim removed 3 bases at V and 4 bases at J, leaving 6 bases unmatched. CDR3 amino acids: CASSDGEGSYNEQFF. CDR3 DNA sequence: TGTGCCAGCAGTGACGGGGAGGGCTCATACAATGAGCAGTTCTTC.

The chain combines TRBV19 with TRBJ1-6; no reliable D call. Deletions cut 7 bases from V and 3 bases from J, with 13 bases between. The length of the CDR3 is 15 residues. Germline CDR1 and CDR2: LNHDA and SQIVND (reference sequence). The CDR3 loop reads CASMVSRYYNSPLHF. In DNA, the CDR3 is TGTGCCAGTATGGTATCCAGATACTATAATTCACCCCTCCACTTT.

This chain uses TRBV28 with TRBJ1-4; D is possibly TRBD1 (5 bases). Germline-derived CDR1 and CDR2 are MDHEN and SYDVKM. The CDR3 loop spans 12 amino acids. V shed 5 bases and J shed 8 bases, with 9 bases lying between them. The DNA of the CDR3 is TGTGCCAGCAGTCGACAGAGGGAAAAACTGTTTTTT. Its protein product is CASSRQREKLFF. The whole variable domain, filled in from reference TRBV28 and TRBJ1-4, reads DVKVTQSSRYLVKRTGEKVFLECVQDMDHENMFWYRQDPGLGLRLIYFSYDVKMKEKGDIPEGYSVSREKKERFSLILESASTNQTSMYLCASSRQREKLFFGSGTQLSVL.

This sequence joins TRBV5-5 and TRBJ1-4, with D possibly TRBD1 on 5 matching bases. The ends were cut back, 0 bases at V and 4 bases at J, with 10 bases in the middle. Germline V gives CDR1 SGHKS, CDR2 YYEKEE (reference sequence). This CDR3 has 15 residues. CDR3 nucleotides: TGTGCCAGCAGCTTGGGGGCGGGGGATAATGAAAAACTGTTTTTT. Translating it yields CASSLGAGDNEKLFF.

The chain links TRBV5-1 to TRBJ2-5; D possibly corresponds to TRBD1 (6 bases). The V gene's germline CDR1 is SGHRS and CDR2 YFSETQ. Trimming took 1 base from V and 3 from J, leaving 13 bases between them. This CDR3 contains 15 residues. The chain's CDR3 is CASSLNVGAEETQYF. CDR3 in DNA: TGCGCCAGCAGCTTGAATGTGGGGGCTGAAGAGACCCAGTACTTC.

The CDR3 DNA reads TGTGCCATCAGTGAAAAAGGACAGGGCCCTTATAGCAATCAGCCCCAGCATTTT. Protein product: CAISEKGQGPYSNQPQHF. This rearrangement joins TRBV10-3 to TRBJ1-5, with TRBD1 identical over 8 bases. Germline V gene sequence: CDR1 ENHRY, CDR2 SYGVKD. The V and J ends lost 3 bases and 0 bases, in that order; junction bases with no gene match: 10. This CDR3 comprises 18 residues.

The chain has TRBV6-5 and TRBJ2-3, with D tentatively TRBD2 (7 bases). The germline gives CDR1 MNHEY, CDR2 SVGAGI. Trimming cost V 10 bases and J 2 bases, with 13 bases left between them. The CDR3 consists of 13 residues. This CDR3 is CATRGASTDTQYF. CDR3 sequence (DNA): TGTGCCACCCGGGGGGCCTCCACAGATACGCAGTATTTT.

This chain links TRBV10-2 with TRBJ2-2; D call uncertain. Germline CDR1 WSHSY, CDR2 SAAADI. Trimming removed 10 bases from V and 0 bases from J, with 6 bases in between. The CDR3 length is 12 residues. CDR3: CATRSNTGELFF. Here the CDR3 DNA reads TGCGCCACCCGGTCGAACACCGGGGAGCTGTTTTTT.

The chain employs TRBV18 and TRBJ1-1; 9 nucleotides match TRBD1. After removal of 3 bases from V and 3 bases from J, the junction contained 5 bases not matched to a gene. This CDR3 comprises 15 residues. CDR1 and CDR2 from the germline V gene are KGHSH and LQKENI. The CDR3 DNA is TGTGCCAGCTCACCGGACAGGGGACGGTACACTGAAGCTTTCTTT. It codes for CASSPDRGRYTEAFF.

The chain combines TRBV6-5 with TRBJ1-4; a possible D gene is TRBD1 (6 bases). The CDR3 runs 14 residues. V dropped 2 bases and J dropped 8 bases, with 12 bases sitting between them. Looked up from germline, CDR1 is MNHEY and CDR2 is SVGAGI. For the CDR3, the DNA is TGTGCCAGCAGTTACAAGGGGGAGGGCGAAAAACTGTTTTTT. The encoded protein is CASSYKGEGEKLFF.

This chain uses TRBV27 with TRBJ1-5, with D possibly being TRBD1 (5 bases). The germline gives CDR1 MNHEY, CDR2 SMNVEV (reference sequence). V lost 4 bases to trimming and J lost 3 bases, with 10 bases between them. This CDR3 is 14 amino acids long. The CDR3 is CASSSSGFNQPQHF. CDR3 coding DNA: TGTGCCAGCAGTTCTTCAGGGTTCAATCAGCCCCAGCATTTT.

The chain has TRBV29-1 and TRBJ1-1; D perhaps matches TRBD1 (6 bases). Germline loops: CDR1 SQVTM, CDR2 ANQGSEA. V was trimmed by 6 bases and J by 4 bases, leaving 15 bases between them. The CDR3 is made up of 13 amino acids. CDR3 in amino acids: CSVTSGVATEAFF. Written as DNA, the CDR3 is TGCAGCGTCACCTCAGGGGTCGCCACTGAAGCTTTCTTT. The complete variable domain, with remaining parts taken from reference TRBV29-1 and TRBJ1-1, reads SAVISQKPSRDICQRGTSLTIQCQVDSQVTMMFWYRQQPGQSLTLIATANQGSEATYESGFVIDKFPISRPNLTFSTLTVSNMSPEDSSIYLCSVTSGVATEAFFGQGTRLTVV.

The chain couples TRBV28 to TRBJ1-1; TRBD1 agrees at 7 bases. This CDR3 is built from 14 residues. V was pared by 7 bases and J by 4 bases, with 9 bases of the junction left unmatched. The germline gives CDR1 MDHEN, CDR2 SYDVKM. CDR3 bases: TGTGCCAGCATTAGGACAGGTCTCCTCACTGAAGCTTTCTTT. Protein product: CASIRTGLLTEAFF. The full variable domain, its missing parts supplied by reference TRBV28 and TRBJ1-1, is DVKVTQSSRYLVKRTGEKVFLECVQDMDHENMFWYRQDPGLGLRLIYFSYDVKMKEKGDIPEGYSVSREKKERFSLILESASTNQTSMYLCASIRTGLLTEAFFGQGTRLTVV.

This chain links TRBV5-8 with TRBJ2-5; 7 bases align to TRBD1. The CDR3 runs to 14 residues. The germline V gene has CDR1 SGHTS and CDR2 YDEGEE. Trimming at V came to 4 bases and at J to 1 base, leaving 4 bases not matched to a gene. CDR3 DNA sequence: TGTGCCAGCAGCCCGTGGACAGGCCAAGAGACCCAGTACTTC. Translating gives CASSPWTGQETQYF.

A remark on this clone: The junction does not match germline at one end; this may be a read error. Here the CDR3 DNA reads TGTGCCAGCAGACAACAGGGTAATCAGCCTCAGCATTTT. Amino acids: CASRQQGNQPQHF. The chain joins TRBV2 to TRBJ1-5, with D maybe TRBD1 (6 bases). Germline V gives CDR1 SNHLY, CDR2 FYNNEI. The CDR3 has 13 residues.

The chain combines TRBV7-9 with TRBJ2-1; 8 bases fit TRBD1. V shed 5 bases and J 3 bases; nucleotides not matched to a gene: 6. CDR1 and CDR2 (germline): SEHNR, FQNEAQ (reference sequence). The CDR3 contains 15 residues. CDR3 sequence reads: CASSTGQGSYNEQFF. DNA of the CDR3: TGTGCCAGCAGCACCGGACAGGGTAGCTACAATGAGCAGTTCTTC.

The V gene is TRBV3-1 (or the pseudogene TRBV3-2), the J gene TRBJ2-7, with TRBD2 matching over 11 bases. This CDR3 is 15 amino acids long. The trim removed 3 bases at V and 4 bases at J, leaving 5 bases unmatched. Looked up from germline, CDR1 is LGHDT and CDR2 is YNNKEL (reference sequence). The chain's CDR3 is CASSQLAGGGYEQYF. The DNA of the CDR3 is TGTGCCAGCAGCCAGCTAGCGGGGGGTGGTTACGAGCAGTACTTC.

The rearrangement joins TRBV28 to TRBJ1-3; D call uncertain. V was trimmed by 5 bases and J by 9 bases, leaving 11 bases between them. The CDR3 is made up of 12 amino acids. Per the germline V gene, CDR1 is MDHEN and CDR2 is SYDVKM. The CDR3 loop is CASSAPASTIYF. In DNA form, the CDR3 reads TGTGCCAGCAGTGCCCCCGCGAGCACCATATATTTT.

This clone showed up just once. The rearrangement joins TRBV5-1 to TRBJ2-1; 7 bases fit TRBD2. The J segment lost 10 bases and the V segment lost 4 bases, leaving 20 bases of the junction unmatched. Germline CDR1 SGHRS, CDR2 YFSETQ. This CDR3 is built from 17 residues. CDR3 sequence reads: CASSNGVWGGGSPEQFF. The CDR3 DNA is TGCGCCAGCAGCAATGGAGTGTGGGGGGGAGGCTCCCCCGAGCAGTTCTTC.

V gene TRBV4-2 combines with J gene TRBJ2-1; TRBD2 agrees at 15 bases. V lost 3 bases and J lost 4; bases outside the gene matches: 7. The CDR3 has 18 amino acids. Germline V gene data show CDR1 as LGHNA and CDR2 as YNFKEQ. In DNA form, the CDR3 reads TGTGCCAGCAGCCACCTAGGGACTAGCGGGGGGAAATACAATGAGCAGTTCTTC. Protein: CASSHLGTSGGKYNEQFF.

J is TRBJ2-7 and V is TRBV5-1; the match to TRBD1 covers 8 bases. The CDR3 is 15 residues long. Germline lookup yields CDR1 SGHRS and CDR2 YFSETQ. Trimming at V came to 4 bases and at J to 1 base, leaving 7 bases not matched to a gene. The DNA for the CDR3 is TGCGCCAGCAGCGTTTCGGGGACAGGATCCTACGAGCAGTACTTC. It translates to CASSVSGTGSYEQYF.